A selection of T cell receptor beta chains follows, all from one sample in a study of blood T cell repertoires in COVID-19. Sequencing used immunoSEQ multiplex PCR; TCRdb keeps in-frame clones, though not all of them. The data hold 100,000 to 150,000 clones, with roughly 87% observed a single time. Input material: peripheral blood. Source of these receptors: a man older than 75 with active or convalescent COVID-19. Both conserved end residues are part of each CDR3. The order of the fields is CDR3 DNA, CDR3 protein, V gene, CDR3 length, clone size, J gene, D gene. The D gene is left open where the match is weak. Where a row states a size, it is once, few, many or the class of an expanded clone; other rows omit it.

CDR3nt: TGTGCCAGCAGTTTAGGCGGGGGGGCCTTTGGTACGCAGTATTTT
CDR3aa: CASSLGGGAFGTQYF
v_gene: TRBV28
len: 15
abundance: few
j_gene: TRBJ2-3
d_gene: TRBD2

CDR3nt: TGTGCCAGTAGTCCCCGGGTTGTCACTGAAGCTTTCTTT
CDR3aa: CASSPRVVTEAFF
v_gene: TRBV19
len: 13
abundance: once
j_gene: TRBJ1-1
d_gene: -

CDR3nt: TGTGCCAGCAGCTTAGGTAGCGGGAGTCCGTACGAGCAGTACTTC
CDR3aa: CASSLGSGSPYEQYF
v_gene: TRBV7-2
len: 15
abundance: -
j_gene: TRBJ2-7
d_gene: TRBD2

CDR3nt: TGTGCCAGCAGCGACCGGGACATTGCCTCTGGAAACACCATATATTTT
CDR3aa: CASSDRDIASGNTIYF
v_gene: TRBV9
len: 16
abundance: once
j_gene: TRBJ1-3
d_gene: -

CDR3nt: TGTGCCACCAGCAGAGATCTAAGGGGGCGGCAGCCCCAGCATTTT
CDR3aa: CATSRDLRGRQPQHF
v_gene: TRBV15
len: 15
abundance: -
j_gene: TRBJ1-5
d_gene: TRBD1

CDR3nt: TGTGCCAGTAGAGGCCGGGGGGGGTCCTACAATGAGCAGTTCTTC
CDR3aa: CASRGRGGSYNEQFF
v_gene: TRBV19
len: 15
abundance: once
j_gene: TRBJ2-1
d_gene: TRBD2

CDR3nt: TGCGCCAGCAGCTTGGACTTCCTAGGGCAGGGGTGGAACTATGGCTACACCTTC
CDR3aa: CASSLDFLGQGWNYGYTF
v_gene: TRBV5-1
len: 18
abundance: -
j_gene: TRBJ1-2
d_gene: -

CDR3nt: TGCAGCGTTGATAAACTAGCGGGGGCAAACACCGGGGAGCTGTTTTTT
CDR3aa: CSVDKLAGANTGELFF
v_gene: TRBV29-1
len: 16
abundance: -
j_gene: TRBJ2-2
d_gene: TRBD2

CDR3nt: TGCGCCAGCAGCCAAGACCTAGCGGGAGGGATCTACAATGAGCAGTTCTTC
CDR3aa: CASSQDLAGGIYNEQFF
v_gene: TRBV4-1
len: 17
abundance: -
j_gene: TRBJ2-1
d_gene: TRBD2

CDR3nt: TGTGCCAGCAGTTACAGACTCACAGATACGCAGTATTTT
CDR3aa: CASSYRLTDTQYF
v_gene: TRBV6-5
len: 13
abundance: -
j_gene: TRBJ2-3
d_gene: -

CDR3nt: TGCGCCAGCAGCTTCAACAGGGGAAATTCACCCCTCCACTTT
CDR3aa: CASSFNRGNSPLHF
v_gene: TRBV5-1
len: 14
abundance: -
j_gene: TRBJ1-6
d_gene: TRBD1

CDR3nt: TGTGCCACCAGGAAGGCGGGACAGGGAAAAAATGGCTACACCTTC
CDR3aa: CATRKAGQGKNGYTF
v_gene: TRBV27
len: 15
abundance: -
j_gene: TRBJ1-2
d_gene: TRBD1

CDR3nt: TGTGCCACCAGCAGTGTGGGCAGGGGGCGGTGGGACACTGAAGCTTTCTTT
CDR3aa: CATSSVGRGRWDTEAFF
v_gene: TRBV15
len: 17
abundance: -
j_gene: TRBJ1-1
d_gene: TRBD1

CDR3nt: TGTGCCAGCAGCAAGCAGGGTCAGGGGAACACTGAAGCTTTCTTT
CDR3aa: CASSKQGQGNTEAFF
v_gene: TRBV9
len: 15
abundance: -
j_gene: TRBJ1-1
d_gene: -

CDR3nt: TGTGCCAGCAGCCCGGGACAGGGGTTTGGGAACACTGAAGCTTTCTTT
CDR3aa: CASSPGQGFGNTEAFF
v_gene: TRBV27
len: 16
abundance: -
j_gene: TRBJ1-1
d_gene: TRBD1

CDR3nt: TGTGCCAGCAGCCAAGTTCCCAGTTCACCCCTCCACTTT
CDR3aa: CASSQVPSSPLHF
v_gene: TRBV3-1/TRBV3-2
len: 13
abundance: -
j_gene: TRBJ1-6
d_gene: -

CDR3nt: TGTGCCAGCAGCTCACAGTATAATCAGCCCCAGCATTTT
CDR3aa: CASSSQYNQPQHF
v_gene: TRBV7-9
len: 13
abundance: -
j_gene: TRBJ1-5
d_gene: -

CDR3nt: TGTGCCAGCAGCAGTGGGACAGATAGCAATCAGCCCCAGCATTTT
CDR3aa: CASSSGTDSNQPQHF
v_gene: TRBV7-2
len: 15
abundance: -
j_gene: TRBJ1-5
d_gene: TRBD1

CDR3nt: TGTGCCAGCAGCCGTCGGGGGGCCGGCCCCCAAGAGACCCAGTACTTC
CDR3aa: CASSRRGAGPQETQYF
v_gene: TRBV14
len: 16
abundance: once
j_gene: TRBJ2-5
d_gene: -

CDR3nt: TGTGCCAGCAGCCCCGGTAGCGGGAGGGCCGGACCAGAGCAGTTCTTC
CDR3aa: CASSPGSGRAGPEQFF
v_gene: TRBV7-2
len: 16
abundance: -
j_gene: TRBJ2-1
d_gene: TRBD2

CDR3nt: TGTGCCAGCAGCGTAGGGACAGGGCCCGGGGAGCTGTTTTTT
CDR3aa: CASSVGTGPGELFF
v_gene: TRBV7-3
len: 14
abundance: -
j_gene: TRBJ2-2
d_gene: TRBD1

CDR3nt: TGTGCCACCAGCAGAGGTGGACTAGCGGGACAAGAGACCCAGTACTTC
CDR3aa: CATSRGGLAGQETQYF
v_gene: TRBV15
len: 16
abundance: -
j_gene: TRBJ2-5
d_gene: TRBD2

CDR3nt: TGTGCCAGCAGCATAACACCACACAGCTCTGGAAACACCATATATTTT
CDR3aa: CASSITPHSSGNTIYF
v_gene: TRBV3-1/TRBV3-2
len: 16
abundance: -
j_gene: TRBJ1-3
d_gene: -

CDR3nt: TGTGCCAGCAGCTTAATGGTAGGCGGTGGTACCTCGGGGAACACTGAAGCTTTCTTT
CDR3aa: CASSLMVGGGTSGNTEAFF
v_gene: TRBV7-8
len: 19
abundance: few
j_gene: TRBJ1-1
d_gene: -

CDR3nt: TGTGCTAGTGGTCCCAACCAGGGGACAGATACGCAGTATTTT
CDR3aa: CASGPNQGTDTQYF
v_gene: TRBV12-5
len: 14
abundance: -
j_gene: TRBJ2-3
d_gene: -

CDR3nt: TGTGCCAGCAGTTACCACTCCACTGGACAGGGGGCCCGGAACACTGAAGCTTTCTTT
CDR3aa: CASSYHSTGQGARNTEAFF
v_gene: TRBV6-2/TRBV6-3
len: 19
abundance: -
j_gene: TRBJ1-1
d_gene: TRBD1

CDR3nt: TGTGCCATCAGTGAGCAGCGAGGGGAAAAACTGTTTTTT
CDR3aa: CAISEQRGEKLFF
v_gene: TRBV10-3
len: 13
abundance: -
j_gene: TRBJ1-4
d_gene: -

CDR3nt: TGTGCCAGCAGCTTCCGGACAGGGGAAGGCGGCTACACCTTC
CDR3aa: CASSFRTGEGGYTF
v_gene: TRBV7-2
len: 14
abundance: -
j_gene: TRBJ1-2
d_gene: TRBD1

CDR3nt: TGTGCCAGCAGCGAGAGTCATCCGGGACAGAGCTACGAGCAGTACTTC
CDR3aa: CASSESHPGQSYEQYF
v_gene: TRBV2
len: 16
abundance: -
j_gene: TRBJ2-7
d_gene: TRBD1

CDR3nt: TGCGCCAGCAGCTTGGTTGGCGGGGCGACCTACGAGCAGTACTTC
CDR3aa: CASSLVGGATYEQYF
v_gene: TRBV5-1
len: 15
abundance: -
j_gene: TRBJ2-7
d_gene: -

CDR3nt: TGTGCCAGCAGCGTAAATGAGGGAGAGACCCAGTACTTC
CDR3aa: CASSVNEGETQYF
v_gene: TRBV9
len: 13
abundance: once
j_gene: TRBJ2-5
d_gene: -

CDR3nt: TGTGCCAGCAGCTCCGGGACAGTGAGCGGTCAGCCCCAGCATTTT
CDR3aa: CASSSGTVSGQPQHF
v_gene: TRBV11-2
len: 15
abundance: -
j_gene: TRBJ1-5
d_gene: TRBD1

CDR3nt: TGTGCCAGCAGAGAGACAGGGAACTATGGCTACACCTTC
CDR3aa: CASRETGNYGYTF
v_gene: TRBV6-5
len: 13
abundance: -
j_gene: TRBJ1-2
d_gene: TRBD1

CDR3nt: TGTGCCAGCAGCTTAGCTCAGAGCGCCTACGAGCAGTACTTC
CDR3aa: CASSLAQSAYEQYF
v_gene: TRBV7-8
len: 14
abundance: -
j_gene: TRBJ2-7
d_gene: -

CDR3nt: TGTGCCAGCAGCCAAGTTCTAGCGGGGCTCTACGAGCAGTACTTC
CDR3aa: CASSQVLAGLYEQYF
v_gene: TRBV4-2
len: 15
abundance: once
j_gene: TRBJ2-7
d_gene: TRBD2

CDR3nt: TGTGCCAGCGGGGAGAAAAAGAATCAGCCCCAGCATTTT
CDR3aa: CASGEKKNQPQHF
v_gene: TRBV27
len: 13
abundance: -
j_gene: TRBJ1-5
d_gene: -

CDR3nt: TGTGCCAGTAGTATACAAGGGGGCAGAACCGGGGAGCTGTTTTTT
CDR3aa: CASSIQGGRTGELFF
v_gene: TRBV19
len: 15
abundance: few
j_gene: TRBJ2-2
d_gene: TRBD1

CDR3nt: TGTGCCAGTAGTGACACCGGGACAGGGAGACAGCCCCAGCATTTT
CDR3aa: CASSDTGTGRQPQHF
v_gene: TRBV19
len: 15
abundance: -
j_gene: TRBJ1-5
d_gene: TRBD1

CDR3nt: TGCGCCAGCAGCTGGACAGGGGGCGCGGAAGATACGCAGTATTTT
CDR3aa: CASSWTGGAEDTQYF
v_gene: TRBV5-1
len: 15
abundance: -
j_gene: TRBJ2-3
d_gene: TRBD1

CDR3nt: TGCAGCGTGGAGGACAGGTTCAGCCCAGATACGCAGTATTTT
CDR3aa: CSVEDRFSPDTQYF
v_gene: TRBV29-1
len: 14
abundance: -
j_gene: TRBJ2-3
d_gene: TRBD1

CDR3nt: TGCGCCAGCAGCTCTTATAGGACAGATTACAATGAGCAGTTCTTC
CDR3aa: CASSSYRTDYNEQFF
v_gene: TRBV5-1
len: 15
abundance: -
j_gene: TRBJ2-1
d_gene: -

CDR3nt: TGTGCCAGCAGTTACCCAGATTGGGGAACTAGCGGGAGTTTCACCTACGAGCAGTACTTC
CDR3aa: CASSYPDWGTSGSFTYEQYF
v_gene: TRBV6-2/TRBV6-3
len: 20
abundance: -
j_gene: TRBJ2-7
d_gene: TRBD2

CDR3nt: TGCGCCAGCAGCTTGTTTCCCGGAGGGCTTTACAATGAGCAGTTCTTC
CDR3aa: CASSLFPGGLYNEQFF
v_gene: TRBV5-1
len: 16
abundance: -
j_gene: TRBJ2-1
d_gene: -

CDR3nt: TGTGCCAGCAGCCCCACGGGGGGAACTGGAAACACCATATATTTT
CDR3aa: CASSPTGGTGNTIYF
v_gene: TRBV5-6
len: 15
abundance: once
j_gene: TRBJ1-3
d_gene: -